This TCR beta chain was obtained from a study of blood T cell repertoires in COVID-19. TCRdb's table, derived via immunoSEQ multiplex PCR, lists solely in-frame clones and lacks some. Here the sample spans 30,000 to 35,000 clones, around 87% being singletons. This clonotype was obtained from a human donor in a cohort sampled during active COVID-19. The source material was peripheral blood.

CDR3 sequence reads: CASSKRDLLDTQYF. The CDR3 nucleotides read TGTGCCAGCAGTAAGAGGGACTTGCTGGATACGCAGTATTTT. The chain couples TRBV6-6 to TRBJ2-3, with D tentatively TRBD2 (6 bases). CDR1 is MNHNY and CDR2 is SVGAGI in the germline V gene (reference sequence). The CDR3 length is 14 residues. V lost 5 bases and J lost 6, with 15 bases in between.